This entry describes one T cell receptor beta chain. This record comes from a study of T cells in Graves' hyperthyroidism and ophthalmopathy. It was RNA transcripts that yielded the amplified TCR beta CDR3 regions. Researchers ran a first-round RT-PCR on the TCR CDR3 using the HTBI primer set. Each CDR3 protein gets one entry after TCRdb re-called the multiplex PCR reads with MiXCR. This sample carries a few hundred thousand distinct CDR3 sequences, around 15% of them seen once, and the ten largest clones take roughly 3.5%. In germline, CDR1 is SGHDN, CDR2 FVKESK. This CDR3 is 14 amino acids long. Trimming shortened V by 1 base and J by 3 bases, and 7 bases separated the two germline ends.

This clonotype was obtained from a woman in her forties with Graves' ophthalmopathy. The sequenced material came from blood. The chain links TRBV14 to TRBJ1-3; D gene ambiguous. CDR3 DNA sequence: TGTGCCAGCAGCCAAGTGCTGGGTGGAAACACCATATATTTT. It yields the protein CASSQVLGGNTIYF. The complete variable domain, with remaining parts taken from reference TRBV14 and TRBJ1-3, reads EAGVTQFPSHSVIEKGQTVTLRCDPISGHDNLYWYRRVMGKEIKFLLHFVKESKQDESGMPNNRFLAERTGGTYSTLKVQPAELEDSGVYFCASSQVLGGNTIYFGEGSWLTVV.